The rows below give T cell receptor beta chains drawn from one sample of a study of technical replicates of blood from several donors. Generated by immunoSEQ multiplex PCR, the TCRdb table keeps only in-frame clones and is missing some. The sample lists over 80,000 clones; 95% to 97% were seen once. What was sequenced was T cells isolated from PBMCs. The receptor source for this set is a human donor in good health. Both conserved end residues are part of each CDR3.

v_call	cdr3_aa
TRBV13	CASSLGLGANQPQHF
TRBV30	CAWSLGQGFTEAFF
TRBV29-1	CSVGGQGASEQFF
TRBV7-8	CASSLTSRQGYHEQYF
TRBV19	CASSPTSSYEQYF
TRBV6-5	CASSTSTSGSDEQFF
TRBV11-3	CASSLSTSNTEAFF
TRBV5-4	CASSLGTGGAYEQYF
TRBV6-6	CASRDSGLNTEAFF
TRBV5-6	CASSSANQETQYF
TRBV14	CASSPTQGCNQPQHF
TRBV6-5	CASSYVQNYGYTF
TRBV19	CASSDMEGFHATEAFF
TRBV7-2	CASSFAGTGSTEAFF
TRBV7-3	CASSSGNEQYF
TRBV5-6	CASRFGVRTYTDTQYF
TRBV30	CANQPGLAGLRDTQYF
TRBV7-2	CASSFFGSSYNEQFF
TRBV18	CASSSIDSPGELFF